This T cell receptor (beta chain) originates from a study of siplizumab effects on memory and regulatory T cells. Using immunoSEQ multiplex PCR, the repertoire was profiled, and TCRdb retains in-frame clones only, with some absent. The table records 45,000 to 60,000 clones, about 90% of them present only once. Findings and limits, study-wide: Proliferating siplizumab-cultured Tregs lacked confirmed suppressive function. Treg-derived clones made up an average of around 75% of mappable alloreactive CD4+ clones with siplizumab and 26.9% in controls. Of the alloreactive clones, only a minor fraction mapped to unstimulated subsets. No naive or memory phenotype could be assigned to roughly 75-95% of proliferating clones.

Trimming removed 3 bases at V and 3 bases at J, with 15 bases between. The CDR3 totals 15 residues. Germline CDR1 SGDLS, CDR2 YYNGEE. This clone was observed a handful of times. Its antigen is currently unknown. V and J are TRBV9 and TRBJ1-2, with a weak D call TRBD1 (6 bases). The sequencing input was naive CD8+ T cells sorted from blood. The sequence derives from a human donor in good health. CDR3 loop: CASSEDSLAYYGYTF. CDR3 in DNA: TGTGCCAGCAGCGAGGACAGCTTAGCCTACTATGGCTACACCTTC.